These 30 T cell receptor beta chains were sequenced from one sample in a study of OX40 agonist ivuxolimab in advanced cancers. Only in-frame clones appear in the TCRdb table, and some are missing; sequencing was by immunoSEQ multiplex PCR. This sample yields 55,000 to 75,000 clones, of which 84% are seen a single time; 1.1% belongs to the top ten. The sample was CD4+ or CD8+ T cells sorted from blood, taken in a trial of the OX40 agonist ivuxolimab. These TCRs come from an adult with an advanced solid tumor such as melanoma, head and neck, liver or kidney cancer.

The chain links TRBV12-5 to TRBJ1-2; 7 positions match TRBD1. Germline CDR1 and CDR2: LGHNT and FRNRAP. J gave up 6 bases and V 3 bases, and 4 bases lay outside the gene matches. This CDR3 contains 13 residues. CDR3 nucleotide sequence: TGTGCTAGTGGTTTACGGACAGGCGATGGCTACACCTTC. Translating gives CASGLRTGDGYTF.

The chain joins TRBV28 to TRBJ1-5; D ambiguous. Per the germline V gene, CDR1 is MDHEN and CDR2 is SYDVKM. V gave up 10 bases and J gave up 3 bases, with 13 bases separating them. The CDR3 covers 13 residues. CDR3 in DNA: TGTGCCACCCTGGGGTCCCTCAATCAGCCCCAGCATTTT. It yields the protein CATLGSLNQPQHF. Variable domain in full (rest from reference TRBV28 and TRBJ1-5): DVKVTQSSRYLVKRTGEKVFLECVQDMDHENMFWYRQDPGLGLRLIYFSYDVKMKEKGDIPEGYSVSREKKERFSLILESASTNQTSMYLCATLGSLNQPQHFGDGTRLSIL.

The chain is built from TRBV27 and TRBJ1-1; 8 nucleotides line up with TRBD1. The germline gives CDR1 MNHEY, CDR2 SMNVEV (reference sequence). Trimming removed 6 bases from V and 4 bases from J; junction bases left unmatched: 7. The CDR3 contains 14 residues. In DNA, the CDR3 is TGTGCCAGCAGCTTCCAGGGGGCTGGCACTGAAGCTTTCTTT. Amino acid sequence: CASSFQGAGTEAFF.

CDR3 region: CASSRRDRPYEQYF. CDR3 DNA sequence: TGTGCCAGCAGTCGCCGGGACAGGCCCTACGAGCAGTACTTC. This chain connects TRBV6-5 to TRBJ2-7; 8 nucleotides agree with TRBD1. V dropped 5 bases and J dropped 2; count of bases not matched to a gene: 5. From germline, CDR1 is MNHEY and CDR2 SVGAGI. The CDR3 has 14 amino acids.

V is TRBV5-6 and J is TRBJ1-2, with D possibly being TRBD1 (6 bases). The CDR3 contains 15 residues. Trimming removed 0 bases at V and 8 bases at J, with 17 bases between. Looked up from germline, CDR1 is SGHDT and CDR2 is YYEEEE. For the CDR3, the DNA is TGTGCCAGCAGCTTGGTAACAGGGAAGATGCGAGGCTACACCTTC. Translating it yields CASSLVTGKMRGYTF.

This rearrangement joins TRBV6-5 to TRBJ2-7; tentatively, D is TRBD1 (6 bases). Germline values: CDR1 MNHEY, CDR2 SVGAGI. Trimming left V 0 bases short and J 3 bases short, with 12 bases between. CDR3 length: 15 amino acids. The CDR3 loop is CASSYSVTGGYEQYF. In DNA form, the CDR3 reads TGTGCCAGCAGTTACTCTGTGACAGGAGGCTACGAGCAGTACTTC.

V usage is TRBV6-1 and J usage is TRBJ2-1; D gene ambiguous. CDR1 MNHNS and CDR2 SASEGT come from the germline V gene. The CDR3 length is 13 residues. The V end was cut by 2 bases, the J end by 7 bases, with 9 bases between. CDR3 nucleotides: TGTGCCAGCAGTGAAATGATCGGTAATGAGCAGTTCTTC. Translating it yields CASSEMIGNEQFF.

The V gene is TRBV7-8, the J gene TRBJ1-1; D unclear. Germline loops: CDR1 SGHVS, CDR2 FQNEAQ. The CDR3 consists of 14 residues. Trimming removed 3 bases from V and 1 base from J, with 9 bases in between. CDR3 DNA: TGTGCCAGCAGCTTCCATGACACGAACACTGAAGCTTTCTTT. Translation gives CASSFHDTNTEAFF.

CDR3 residues: CASSLGRIGNTQYF. In nucleotides, the CDR3 is TGCGCCAGCAGCTTGGGGCGGATTGGAAATACGCAGTATTTT. This chain connects TRBV5-1 to TRBJ2-3; D unresolved. Germline loops: CDR1 SGHRS, CDR2 YFSETQ. CDR3 size: 14 residues. Between the trimmed V and J ends, which lost 0 bases and 7 bases, there was a span of 12 bases. The variable domain in full, completed from reference TRBV5-1 and TRBJ2-3, reads KAGVTQTPRYLIKTRGQQVTLSCSPISGHRSVSWYQQTPGQGLQFLFEYFSETQRNKGNFPGRFSGRQFSNSRSEMNVSTLELGDSALYLCASSLGRIGNTQYFGPGTRLTVL.

Notes on this clone: A junction boundary mismatches the germline segment, possibly from a read error. The chain combines TRBV10-3 with TRBJ1-1, with D possibly TRBD1 on 5 matching bases. CDR3 size: 14 residues. Per the germline V gene, CDR1 is ENHRY and CDR2 is SYGVKD. Here the CDR3 reads CAISPGTGNPEAFF. The CDR3 region has the DNA TGTGCCATCAGCCCCGGGACGGGGAACCCTGAAGCTTTCTTT.

The gene calls are TRBV19 and TRBJ1-2; 8 bases match TRBD1. This CDR3 region has 14 residues. CDR1 LNHDA and CDR2 SQIVND come from the germline V gene (reference sequence). Trimming took 6 bases from V and 5 from J; bases not matched to a gene: 8. The CDR3: CASSQQGVNYGYTF. The CDR3 DNA follows: TGTGCCAGTAGCCAACAGGGGGTTAATTATGGCTACACCTTC.

The rearrangement joins TRBV18 to TRBJ1-1; D possibly corresponds to TRBD1 (6 bases). From germline, CDR1 is KGHSH and CDR2 LQKENI. The CDR3 totals 14 residues. V lost 3 bases and J 7 bases, leaving 15 bases between the germline ends. CDR3 amino acids: CASSPSQGGGEAFF. Here the CDR3 DNA reads TGTGCCAGCTCACCTTCACAGGGCGGGGGTGAAGCTTTCTTT.

This sequence joins TRBV29-1 and TRBJ1-1, with unresolved D. Between the trimmed V and J ends, which lost 1 base and 4 bases, there was a span of 13 bases. CDR3 length: 14 residues. Per the germline V gene, CDR1 is SQVTM and CDR2 is ANQGSEA. CDR3 nucleotide sequence: TGCAGCGTTGAAGTGTCATTGGGCGGCACTGAAGCTTTCTTT. The encoded protein is CSVEVSLGGTEAFF. Full variable domain (outside the CDR3, taken from reference TRBV29-1 and TRBJ1-1): SAVISQKPSRDICQRGTSLTIQCQVDSQVTMMFWYRQQPGQSLTLIATANQGSEATYESGFVIDKFPISRPNLTFSTLTVSNMSPEDSSIYLCSVEVSLGGTEAFFGQGTRLTVV.

The V gene is TRBV7-2, the J gene TRBJ1-6; D is uncertain. This CDR3 region has 12 residues. V lost 0 bases to trimming and J lost 10 bases, with 4 bases between them. CDR1 SGHTA and CDR2 FQGNSA come from the germline V gene. CDR3 coding DNA: TGTGCCAGCAGCTTAGCGCCATCACCCCTCCACTTT. The encoded protein is CASSLAPSPLHF. The whole variable domain, filled in from reference TRBV7-2 and TRBJ1-6, reads GAGVSQSPSNKVTEKGKDVELRCDPISGHTALYWYRQSLGQGLEFLIYFQGNSAPDKSGLPSDRFSAERTGGSVSTLTIQRTQQEDSAVYLCASSLAPSPLHFGNGTRLTVT.

The genes are TRBV11-2 and TRBJ1-1; D unresolved. Trimming took off 2 bases at V and 0 bases at J, with 13 bases between the two ends. This CDR3 region has 16 residues. Germline-derived CDR1 and CDR2 are SGHAT and FQNNGV. The CDR3 coding sequence is TGTGCCAGCAGCTTATTCCCGTCAGGCCTGAACACTGAAGCTTTCTTT. Translation gives CASSLFPSGLNTEAFF.

This clone appeared once. The chain combines TRBV5-4 with TRBJ1-4; TRBD1 agrees at 8 bases. Losses at the gene ends were 2 bases for V and 4 bases for J; bases not matched to a gene: 4. Germline V gene data show CDR1 as SGHNT and CDR2 as YYREEE (reference sequence). The CDR3 has 15 amino acids. CDR3 residues: CASSLTGGSNEKLFF. CDR3 nucleotides: TGTGCCAGCAGCTTAACAGGGGGAAGTAATGAAAAACTGTTTTTT.

V gene TRBV11-3 combines with J gene TRBJ2-7; no clear D. The length of the CDR3 is 15 residues. Trimming cost V 1 base and J 1 base, with 11 bases left between them. The V gene's germline CDR1 is SGHNT and CDR2 YENEEA. The CDR3 protein is CASSLGGPNSYEQYF. DNA for the CDR3: TGTGCCAGCAGCTTAGGGGGTCCCAATTCCTACGAGCAGTACTTC.

The chain has TRBV6-6 and TRBJ1-5, with D possibly matching TRBD1 (6 bases). The CDR3 runs 16 residues. CDR1 is MNHNY and CDR2 is SVGAGI in the germline V gene (reference sequence). Trimming cost V 5 bases and J 2 bases, with 16 bases left between them. CDR3 region: CASSPPRNRGNQPQHF. The CDR3, as DNA: TGTGCCAGCAGTCCCCCTAGAAACAGGGGCAATCAGCCCCAGCATTTT.

The CDR3 nucleotides read TGTGCCAGCAGTCCCCTCTCCCGCCGGGACAGGGCTGTCTATGGCTACACCTTC. This sequence encodes CASSPLSRRDRAVYGYTF. V gene TRBV2 combines with J gene TRBJ1-2, with 9 bases that match TRBD1. V was pared by 5 bases and J by 4 bases, with 17 bases of the junction left unmatched. CDR1 and CDR2 (germline): SNHLY, FYNNEI. The length of the CDR3 is 18 residues.

CDR3 region: CASGLEGNTEAFF. CDR3 nucleotides: TGTGCTAGTGGTTTGGAGGGGAACACTGAAGCTTTCTTT. V gene TRBV12-5 combines with J gene TRBJ1-1, with D unclear. V gave up 1 base and J gave up 1 base, with 4 bases separating them. Germline assignment: CDR1 LGHNT and CDR2 FRNRAP. The CDR3 extends over 13 amino acids.

The chain recombines TRBV7-9 with TRBJ2-5; TRBD2 might be the D (5 bases). There are 12 residues in the CDR3. Trimming removed 5 bases from V and 5 bases from J, with 9 bases in between. In germline, CDR1 is SEHNR, CDR2 FQNEAQ (reference sequence). The CDR3 spells CASSRSGETQYF. The CDR3, as DNA: TGTGCCAGCAGCCGCAGCGGTGAGACCCAGTACTTC.

The chain combines TRBV11-3 with TRBJ1-3, with D possibly matching TRBD1 (6 bases). The germline gives CDR1 SGHNT, CDR2 YENEEA. Trimming took 0 bases from V and 2 from J, leaving 8 bases between them. The CDR3 has 15 residues. DNA for the CDR3: TGTGCCAGCAGCTTAGATCGGGGGCCTGGAAACACCATATATTTT. This sequence encodes CASSLDRGPGNTIYF.

The V gene is TRBV19, the J gene TRBJ1-2; 7 bases align to TRBD1. With V trimmed by 7 bases and J by 8 bases, 10 bases remained unmatched. The CDR3 runs 13 residues. Germline CDR1 is LNHDA and CDR2 is SQIVND (reference sequence). CDR3 in amino acids: CASTVGTGEGYTF. CDR3 DNA sequence: TGTGCCAGTACAGTCGGCACAGGGGAGGGCTACACCTTC.

The rearrangement links TRBV7-2 to TRBJ2-2, with a possible D match to TRBD2 (7 bases). The V gene lost 0 bases and the J gene lost 5 bases, with 10 bases spanning the gap. CDR3 length equals 15 residues. Germline CDR1 is SGHTA and CDR2 is FQGNSA. The CDR3 DNA is TGTGCCAGCAGCTTAGCCGGGGGGCAAACCGGGGAGCTGTTTTTT. Translation: CASSLAGGQTGELFF.

The V gene is TRBV6-5, the J gene TRBJ2-2; D is undetermined. Germline V gene data show CDR1 as MNHEY and CDR2 as SVGAGI. CDR3 length: 12 residues. V gave up 1 base and J gave up 3 bases, with 0 bases separating them. CDR3 in DNA: TGTGCCAGCAGTTACTACACCGGGGAGCTGTTTTTT. It is translated as CASSYYTGELFF.

A single count supports this clone. The gene calls are TRBV6-5 and TRBJ2-3; D could derive from TRBD1 or TRBD2 (5 bases each). This CDR3 is 14 amino acids long. Trimming cost V 2 bases and J 2 bases, with 8 bases left between them. From germline, CDR1 is MNHEY and CDR2 SVGAGI. CDR3 residues: CASSYGTPTDTQYF. CDR3 nucleotide sequence: TGTGCCAGCAGTTACGGGACCCCCACAGATACGCAGTATTTT.

The rearrangement links TRBV4-3 to TRBJ1-1; 9 bases map to TRBD1. This CDR3 comprises 17 residues. From germline, CDR1 is LGHNA and CDR2 YSLEER. Unmatched junction bases numbered 9, after V lost 1 base and J lost 3 bases. CDR3 sequence reads: CASSQVTQGAWDTEAFF. The DNA of the CDR3 is TGCGCCAGCAGCCAAGTTACACAGGGGGCTTGGGACACTGAAGCTTTCTTT.

The chain is built from TRBV4-3 and TRBJ1-5; no clear D gene. CDR1 is LGHNA and CDR2 is YSLEER in the germline V gene. The CDR3 sequence is 14 residues long. With 0 bases removed from V and 9 bases from J, the gap between germline ends came to 12 bases. Here the CDR3 DNA reads TGCGCCAGCAGCCAAGATCGTATTGTCCCGCCCCAGCATTTT. It codes for CASSQDRIVPPQHF.

The J gene is TRBJ2-7, the V gene TRBV6-6; D unresolved. Per germline, CDR1 MNHNY and CDR2 SVGAGI (reference sequence). This CDR3 is 13 amino acids long. V was pared by 2 bases and J by 7 bases, with 12 bases between. The DNA of the CDR3 is TGTGCCAGCAGTTACCGCCCACCGGAAGAGCAGTACTTC. Its translation: CASSYRPPEEQYF.

The rearrangement uses TRBV7-6 and TRBJ1-5; D call uncertain. There are 14 residues in the CDR3. Trimming removed 0 bases at V and 4 bases at J, with 7 bases between. Germline CDR1 is SGHVS and CDR2 is FNYEAQ. The CDR3 nucleotides are TGTGCCAGCAGCTTAGCGCCGGTGAATCAGCCCCAGCATTTT. Residues: CASSLAPVNQPQHF.